Below are 9 T cell receptor beta chains sequenced from a single sample in a study of monozygotic twins with inflammatory bowel disease. One entry per CDR3 protein, without DNA, is what TCRdb gives after re-calling the 5' RACE reads. Recorded for this sample: roughly 330,000 distinct CDR3 sequences. The specimen sequenced was blood. Receptor source: a human donor with ulcerative colitis or Crohn's disease, or a healthy co-twin of an affected twin (not recorded which).

This chain links TRBV30 with TRBJ2-7; the D gene TCRdb calls, TRBD2, cannot be checked with no DNA. In germline, CDR1 is GTSNPN, CDR2 SVGIG (reference sequence). This CDR3 contains 12 residues. The CDR3 sequence is CAWSARVEEQYF. Drawing the rest from reference TRBV30 and TRBJ2-7, the complete variable domain is SQTIHQWPATLVQPVGSPLSLECTVEGTSNPNLYWYRQAAGRGLQLLFYSVGIGQISSEVPQNLSASRPQDRQFILSSKKLLLSDSGFYLCAWSARVEEQYFGPGTRLTVT.

V is TRBV20-1 and J is TRBJ1-1; as DNA is missing, the TRBD1 call by TCRdb cannot be tested. CDR1 is DFQATT and CDR2 is SNEGSKA in the germline V gene (reference sequence). The CDR3 loop spans 15 amino acids. The CDR3 region is CSAIKRGGLNTEAFF.

The V call is TRBV4-3, the J call TRBJ2-2; no DNA is available, so the TRBD2 call from TCRdb remains unchecked. CDR1 is LGHNA, CDR2 YSLEER, per germline. The CDR3 loop spans 16 amino acids. This chain's CDR3 is CASSQGKAGGLGELFF.

The chain recombines TRBV7-9 with TRBJ2-3; the TCRdb call, TRBD1, lacks DNA for checking. From germline, CDR1 is SEHNR and CDR2 FQNEAQ (reference sequence). CDR3 length equals 15 residues. CDR3 amino acids: CASSLAGAATDTQYF.

The chain is built from TRBV12-3 or TRBV12-4 and TRBJ1-1; TCRdb designates TRBD1, a call that cannot be tested without DNA. CDR3 length: 18 residues. This CDR3 reads CASSLWVVIAGTLPEAFF.

The chain links TRBV25-1 to TRBJ2-5; TCRdb picks TRBD1, but there is no DNA to check that call. CDR3 length: 12 amino acids. Germline loops: CDR1 MGHDK, CDR2 SYGVNS. Here the CDR3 reads CASSAPRETQYF.

This chain uses TRBV19 with TRBJ1-4; the D gene TCRdb calls, TRBD1, cannot be checked with no DNA. CDR3 length equals 14 residues. Germline CDR1 and CDR2: LNHDA and SQIVND (reference sequence). CDR3 region: CASNTGTGYEKLFF.

The CDR3: CSASPRATYNSSLHF. The chain has TRBV20-1 and TRBJ1-6; TCRdb gives TRBD1 as the D gene, but with no DNA this cannot be confirmed. The CDR3 has 15 residues. Germline V gene data show CDR1 as DFQATT and CDR2 as SNEGSKA (reference sequence).

The chain links TRBV6-5 to TRBJ2-1. Germline values: CDR1 MNHEY, CDR2 SVGAGI. The CDR3 is 11 amino acids. CDR3 amino acids: CASSRSHEQFF.